The present entry profiles one T cell receptor beta chain with its context. Its antigen is not known. Antigen-specific CD4+ T cells expanded by the ViraFEST assay with viral peptide pools were then sequenced. Investigators separated out CD4+ T cells once around eleven days of culture had passed. Researchers swapped half the medium for IL-2 medium on both days 3 and 7. TCRdb's copy holds only in-frame clones and misses some; the assay was immunoSEQ multiplex PCR. The data show roughly 76,000 clones, with around four fifths seen just once and more than 1.5% held by the top ten. These data originate in a study of vaccination effects on CD4 cells after COVID-19. The wider study: Vaccine administered to participants consisted of two doses of either BNT162b2 or mRNA-1273.

The receptor's source is a human donor who received a COVID-19 vaccine. The sample in question was CD4+ T cells from PBMCs cultured with HCoV-229E spike peptides, obtained before COVID-19 vaccination.

In DNA form, the CDR3 reads TGCGCCAGCAGCCAGAGCCCCGGGACAGATAATGGCTACACCTTC. Translation: CASSQSPGTDNGYTF. The V gene is TRBV5-1, the J gene TRBJ1-2; 7 bases match TRBD1. CDR1 is SGHRS and CDR2 is YFSETQ in the germline V gene. V shed 4 bases and J 6 bases; nucleotides not matched to a gene: 12. CDR3 size: 15 residues.